The present TCR beta chain was sequenced within a study of glioma-infiltrating T cells. Overall study results and limits: Above-expected tissue-blood divergence occurred in all gliomas, most in low-grade ones.

Trimming took off 0 bases at V and 3 bases at J, with 11 bases between the two ends. Per the germline V gene, CDR1 is KGHSH and CDR2 is LQKENI. The CDR3 totals 15 residues. Turning to this clonotype: Its target is unknown. A much larger clonotype is one base distant, so this may be a read error.

Using RNA template, CDR3s of TCR alpha and beta were amplified with iRepertoire arm-PCR. Tissue mRNA or PBMC total RNA, roughly 85-450 ng, went into one-step reverse transcription and amplification. TCRdb itself ran the multiplex PCR reads through MiXCR, one entry per CDR3 protein. The data contain some 190,000 distinct CDR3 sequences, around 30% of them singletons. The sequencing sample was made of glioma tissue, nonneoplastic brain tissue, or PBMCs (not recorded which). The TCR was taken from a human donor with low-grade glioma or glioblastoma, undergoing nonglioma brain surgery, or in good health (not recorded which). V is TRBV18 and J is TRBJ1-1, with a possible D match to TRBD1 (5 bases). The CDR3 loop reads CASSPPIGVDTEAFF. The DNA for the CDR3 is TGTGCCAGCTCACCACCAATAGGGGTTGACACTGAAGCTTTCTTT.